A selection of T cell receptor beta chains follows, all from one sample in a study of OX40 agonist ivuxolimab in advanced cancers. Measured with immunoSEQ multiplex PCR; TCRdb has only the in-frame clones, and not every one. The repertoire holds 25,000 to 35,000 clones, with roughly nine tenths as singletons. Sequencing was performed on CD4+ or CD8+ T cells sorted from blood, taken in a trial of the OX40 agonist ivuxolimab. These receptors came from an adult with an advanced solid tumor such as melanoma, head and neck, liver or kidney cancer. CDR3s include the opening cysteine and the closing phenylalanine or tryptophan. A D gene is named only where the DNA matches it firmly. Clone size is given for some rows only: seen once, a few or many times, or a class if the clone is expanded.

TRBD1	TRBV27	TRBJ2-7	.	CASSRGQGITYEQYF	TGTGCCAGCAGCCGAGGACAGGGCATTACCTACGAGCAGTACTTC
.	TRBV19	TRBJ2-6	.	CASSMAFSGANVLTF	TGTGCCAGTAGTATGGCCTTTTCTGGGGCCAACGTCCTGACTTTC
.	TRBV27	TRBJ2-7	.	CASSLSSLDSDEQYF	TGTGCCAGCAGTTTATCTTCACTAGATTCGGACGAGCAGTACTTC
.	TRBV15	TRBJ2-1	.	CATSMGAGGYNEQFF	TGTGCCACCAGCATGGGGGCTGGGGGGTACAATGAGCAGTTCTTC
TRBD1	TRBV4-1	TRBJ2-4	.	CASSHLQGAENIQYF	TGCGCCAGCAGCCATCTTCAGGGGGCCGAAAACATTCAGTACTTC
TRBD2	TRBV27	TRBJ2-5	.	CASSARGLALQETQYF	TGTGCCAGCAGTGCTAGAGGACTAGCGCTACAAGAGACCCAGTACTTC
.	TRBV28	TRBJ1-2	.	CASSPTANYGYTF	TGTGCCAGCAGTCCCACAGCAAACTATGGCTACACCTTC
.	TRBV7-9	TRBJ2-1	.	CASSSQTTGGRVYNEQFF	TGTGCCAGCAGCTCCCAGACTACTGGGGGCAGGGTATACAATGAGCAGTTCTTC
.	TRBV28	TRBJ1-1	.	CASSLAQGGGAFF	TGTGCCAGCAGTTTGGCGCAGGGAGGGGGAGCTTTCTTT
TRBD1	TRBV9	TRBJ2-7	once	CASSTGGFGYEQYF	TGTGCCAGCAGCACAGGGGGGTTCGGCTACGAGCAGTACTTC
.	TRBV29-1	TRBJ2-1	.	CSVASSYNEQFF	TGCAGCGTTGCTAGCTCCTACAATGAGCAGTTCTTC
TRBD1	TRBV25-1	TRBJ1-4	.	CASSERGRGQTNEKLFF	TGTGCCAGCAGTGAAAGAGGCAGGGGGCAGACTAATGAAAAACTGTTTTTT
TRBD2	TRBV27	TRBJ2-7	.	CASSYSGSKYEQYF	TGTGCCAGCAGTTATAGCGGGAGCAAGTACGAGCAGTACTTC
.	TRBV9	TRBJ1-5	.	CASSAGDGVGQPQHF	TGTGCCAGCAGCGCAGGGGACGGGGTCGGTCAGCCCCAGCATTTT
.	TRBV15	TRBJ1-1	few	CATSSHKGDRRDSGEAFF	TGTGCCACCAGCAGCCACAAGGGGGATAGACGGGATTCGGGTGAAGCTTTCTTT
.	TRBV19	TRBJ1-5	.	CASSWRGNQPQHF	TGTGCCAGTAGTTGGCGAGGGAATCAGCCCCAGCATTTT
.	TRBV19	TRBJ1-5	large	CASSHWGKGNQPQHF	TGTGCCAGTAGTCACTGGGGAAAGGGCAATCAGCCCCAGCATTTT
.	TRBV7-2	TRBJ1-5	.	CASSLDRNDNQPQHF	TGTGCCAGCAGCTTGGACCGAAATGACAATCAGCCCCAGCATTTT
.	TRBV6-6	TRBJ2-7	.	CASSYSAGREQYF	TGTGCCAGCAGTTACTCGGCGGGGCGGGAGCAGTACTTC
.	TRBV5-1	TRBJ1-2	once	CASSLSLGADGYTF	TGCGCCAGCAGCCTGAGTTTGGGGGCGGACGGCTACACCTTC
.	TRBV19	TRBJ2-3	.	CASSIDQASALTDTQYF	TGTGCCAGTAGTATAGATCAGGCTAGCGCCCTCACAGATACGCAGTATTTT
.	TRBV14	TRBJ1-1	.	CASSQDRDITEAFF	TGTGCCAGCAGCCAAGATCGAGATATCACTGAAGCTTTCTTT
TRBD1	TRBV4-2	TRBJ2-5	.	CASSRLPGQGAQETQYF	TGTGCCAGCAGCCGCCTACCGGGACAGGGGGCCCAAGAGACCCAGTACTTC
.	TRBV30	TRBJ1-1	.	CAWSPQPGTEAFF	TGTGCCTGGAGCCCTCAGCCGGGGACTGAAGCTTTCTTT
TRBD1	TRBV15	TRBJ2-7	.	CATSSHRGQGSEQYF	TGTGCCACCAGCAGCCACAGGGGGCAAGGGTCCGAGCAGTACTTC
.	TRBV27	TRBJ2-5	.	CASRAGPQETQYF	TGTGCCAGCAGGGCCGGGCCGCAAGAGACCCAGTACTTC
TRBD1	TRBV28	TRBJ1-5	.	CASSLRQGSNQPQHF	TGTGCCAGCAGTTTACGACAGGGAAGCAATCAGCCCCAGCATTTT
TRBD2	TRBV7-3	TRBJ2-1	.	CASSLYGTGGPMDEQFF	TGTGCCAGCAGCTTATACGGAACGGGAGGGCCGATGGATGAGCAGTTCTTC
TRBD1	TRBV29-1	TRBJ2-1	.	CSVFSRDRAYNEQFF	TGCAGCGTTTTTTCCCGGGACAGGGCTTACAATGAGCAGTTCTTC
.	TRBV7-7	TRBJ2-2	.	CASSQFLGTPNTGELFF	TGTGCCAGCAGCCAATTCCTGGGGACTCCCAACACCGGGGAGCTGTTTTTT
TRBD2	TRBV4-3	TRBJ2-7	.	CASSQETSGSYEQYF	TGCGCCAGCAGCCAAGAGACTAGCGGGAGCTACGAGCAGTACTTC
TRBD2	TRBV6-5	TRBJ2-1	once	CASIMPGTSYNEQFF	TGTGCCAGCATCATGCCAGGGACTAGTTACAATGAGCAGTTCTTC
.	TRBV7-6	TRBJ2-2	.	CASSLGESGELFF	TGTGCCAGCAGCTTAGGGGAGAGCGGGGAGCTGTTTTTT
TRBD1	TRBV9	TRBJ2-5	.	CASSVTTGGAETQYF	TGTGCCAGCAGCGTCACAACAGGGGGCGCAGAGACCCAGTACTTC
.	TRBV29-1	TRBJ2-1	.	CSVGFIGLDEQFF	TGCAGCGTAGGGTTTATAGGCTTGGATGAGCAGTTCTTC
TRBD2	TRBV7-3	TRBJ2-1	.	CASSPRGSSGDISYNEQFF	TGTGCCAGCAGCCCCAGAGGGTCTAGCGGGGATATCTCCTACAATGAGCAGTTCTTC
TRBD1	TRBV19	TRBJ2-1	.	CASRQGSNEQFF	TGTGCCAGCAGACAGGGGTCCAATGAGCAGTTCTTC
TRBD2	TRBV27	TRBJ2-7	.	CASSPSVAGSDEQYF	TGTGCCAGCAGTCCCTCCGTAGCGGGATCCGACGAGCAGTACTTC
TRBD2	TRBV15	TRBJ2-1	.	CATSRDRDYDNEQFF	TGTGCCACCAGCAGAGATAGGGACTACGACAATGAGCAGTTCTTC
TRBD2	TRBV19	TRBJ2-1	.	CASSKGLATNEQFF	TGTGCCAGTAGTAAGGGACTAGCGACCAATGAGCAGTTCTTC